The 10 T cell receptor beta chains in this list originate from one sample, sequenced in a study of blood T cell repertoires in COVID-19. Using immunoSEQ multiplex PCR, the repertoire was profiled, and TCRdb retains in-frame clones only, with some absent. The sample contains around 250,000 clones, approximately 78% of which appear only once. Specimen: PBMCs or T cells enriched from blood (not recorded which). The receptors shown here come from a man aged 35-49 years who had been exposed to COVID-19.

This rearrangement joins TRBV7-2 to TRBJ2-3; TRBD2 matches 8 bases. The germline CDR1 and CDR2 sequences are SGHTA and FQGNSA. Trimming at V came to 2 bases and at J to 0 bases, leaving 4 bases not matched to a gene. This CDR3 contains 16 residues. The CDR3 DNA follows: TGTGCCAGCAGCTTACGGAGCGGGAGAAGCACAGATACGCAGTATTTT. Protein: CASSLRSGRSTDTQYF.

The genes are TRBV28 and TRBJ1-4; TRBD1 matches at 7 bases. With 5 bases clipped from V and 8 bases from J, the junction kept 11 bases outside the gene matches. Germline V gene sequence: CDR1 MDHEN, CDR2 SYDVKM. The CDR3 has 15 residues. CDR3 nucleotide sequence: TGTGCCAGCAGTCCGCCACAGGGGAAAGAAGAAAAACTGTTTTTT. It encodes CASSPPQGKEEKLFF.

This clone was seen more than once but under ten times. The rearrangement uses TRBV7-9 and TRBJ2-7; 7 bases map to TRBD1. The V and J ends lost 4 bases and 2 bases, in that order; junction bases with no gene match: 8. Germline-derived CDR1 and CDR2 are SEHNR and FQNEAQ (reference sequence). The CDR3 has 15 amino acids. CDR3 DNA: TGTGCCAGCAGCTCCCCCCAGCAGGGGGCCTACGAGCAGTACTTC. Translating it yields CASSSPQQGAYEQYF.

The chain links TRBV30 to TRBJ2-7, with TRBD2 matching over 8 bases. CDR3 length: 14 amino acids. Germline V gene data show CDR1 as GTSNPN and CDR2 as SVGIG (reference sequence). The J segment lost 4 bases and the V segment lost 0 bases, leaving 5 bases of the junction unmatched. The CDR3 spells CAWSVGTSGYEQYF. As DNA, the CDR3 is TGTGCCTGGAGTGTCGGGACTAGTGGTTACGAGCAGTACTTC. The full variable domain, its missing parts supplied by reference TRBV30 and TRBJ2-7, is SQTIHQWPATLVQPVGSPLSLECTVEGTSNPNLYWYRQAAGRGLQLLFYSVGIGQISSEVPQNLSASRPQDRQFILSSKKLLLSDSGFYLCAWSVGTSGYEQYFGPGTRLTVT.

This chain connects TRBV3-1 (or the pseudogene TRBV3-2) to TRBJ1-2, with D possibly being TRBD1 (5 bases). Trimming took 4 bases from V and 5 from J, leaving 20 bases between them. Germline CDR1 LGHDT, CDR2 YNNKEL (reference sequence). CDR3 length: 16 amino acids. CDR3 DNA: TGTGCCAGCAGCCCACAGACAGCCACACTGGATTATGGCTACACCTTC. This codes for CASSPQTATLDYGYTF.

CDR3 region: CASSTVHQLDQPQHF. The CDR3 coding sequence is TGTGCCAGCTCAACAGTCCATCAGCTCGATCAGCCCCAGCATTTT. V gene TRBV18 combines with J gene TRBJ1-5, with D hard to call. CDR1 and CDR2 (germline): KGHSH, LQKENI. V shed 5 bases and J shed 5 bases, with 16 bases lying between them. This CDR3 is built from 15 residues.

V is TRBV28 and J is TRBJ2-7, with TRBD2 matching 12 bases. J was trimmed by 3 bases and V by 8 bases; bases with no gene match: 8. This CDR3 has 15 residues. The V gene's germline CDR1 is MDHEN and CDR2 SYDVKM. The chain's CDR3 is CASQGLAGFNYEQYF. The CDR3 DNA sequence: TGTGCCAGCCAGGGACTAGCGGGCTTCAACTACGAGCAGTACTTC.

The chain has TRBV14 and TRBJ1-5; D is unresolved. The CDR3 runs to 13 residues. In germline, CDR1 is SGHDN, CDR2 FVKESK. The ends were cut back, 0 bases at V and 5 bases at J, with 5 bases in the middle. CDR3 loop: CASSQDLDQPQHF. The CDR3 DNA reads TGTGCCAGCAGCCAAGATCTTGATCAGCCCCAGCATTTT.

The rearrangement links TRBV3-1 (or the pseudogene TRBV3-2) to TRBJ2-1, with 12 bases that match TRBD2. CDR1 is LGHDT, CDR2 YNNKEL, per germline (reference sequence). Germline trimming cut 7 bases from V and 5 bases from J; bases unmatched to any gene: 6. The CDR3 contains 15 residues. In DNA, the CDR3 is TGTGCCAGCACCAATCTAGCGGGGGGGGACAATGAGCAGTTCTTC. Its protein product is CASTNLAGGDNEQFF.

The J gene is TRBJ2-3, the V gene TRBV7-3, with 7 bases that match TRBD2. Germline trimming cut 1 base from V and 6 bases from J; bases unmatched to any gene: 16. Germline CDR1 is SGHTA and CDR2 is FQGTGA. This CDR3 is built from 18 residues. The CDR3 region has the DNA TGTGCCAGCAGCTTAATGGGGTCGGGACTACCCAATCACGATACGCAGTATTTT. Encoded protein: CASSLMGSGLPNHDTQYF. Variable domain in full (rest from reference TRBV7-3 and TRBJ2-3): GAGVSQTPSNKVTEKGKYVELRCDPISGHTALYWYRQSLGQGPEFLIYFQGTGAADDSGLPNDRFFAVRPEGSVSTLKIQRTERGDSAVYLCASSLMGSGLPNHDTQYFGPGTRLTVL.